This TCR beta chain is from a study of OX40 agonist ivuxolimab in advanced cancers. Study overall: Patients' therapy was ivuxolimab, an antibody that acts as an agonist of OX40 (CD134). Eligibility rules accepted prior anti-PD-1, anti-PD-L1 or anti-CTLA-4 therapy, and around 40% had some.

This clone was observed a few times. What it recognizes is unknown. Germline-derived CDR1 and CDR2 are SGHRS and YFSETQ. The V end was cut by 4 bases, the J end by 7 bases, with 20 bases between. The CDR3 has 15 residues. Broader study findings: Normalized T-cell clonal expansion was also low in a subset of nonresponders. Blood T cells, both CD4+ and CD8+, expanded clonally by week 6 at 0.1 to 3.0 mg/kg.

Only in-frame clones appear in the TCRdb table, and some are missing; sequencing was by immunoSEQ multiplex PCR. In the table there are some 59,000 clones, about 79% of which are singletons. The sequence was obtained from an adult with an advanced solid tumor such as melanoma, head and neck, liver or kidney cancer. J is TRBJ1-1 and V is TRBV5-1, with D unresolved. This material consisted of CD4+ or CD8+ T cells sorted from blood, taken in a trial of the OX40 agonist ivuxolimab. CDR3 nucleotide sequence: TGCGCCAGCAGCCCCTTTTCTTCCGTTGAAAATGAAGCTTTCTTT. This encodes CASSPFSSVENEAFF.